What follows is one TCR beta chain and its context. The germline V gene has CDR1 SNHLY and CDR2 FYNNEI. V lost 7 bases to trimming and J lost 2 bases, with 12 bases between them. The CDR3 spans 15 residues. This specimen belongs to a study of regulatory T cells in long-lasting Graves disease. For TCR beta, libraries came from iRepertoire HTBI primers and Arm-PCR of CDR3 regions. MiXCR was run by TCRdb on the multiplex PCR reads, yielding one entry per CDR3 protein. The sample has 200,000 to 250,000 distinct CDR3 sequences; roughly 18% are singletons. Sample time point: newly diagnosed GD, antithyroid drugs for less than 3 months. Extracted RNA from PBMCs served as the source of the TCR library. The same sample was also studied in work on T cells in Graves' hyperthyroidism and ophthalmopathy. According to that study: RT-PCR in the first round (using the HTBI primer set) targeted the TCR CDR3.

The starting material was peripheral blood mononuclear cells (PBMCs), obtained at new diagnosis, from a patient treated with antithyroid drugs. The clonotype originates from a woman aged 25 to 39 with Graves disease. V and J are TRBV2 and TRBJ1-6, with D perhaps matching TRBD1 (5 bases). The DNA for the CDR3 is TGTGCCAGCACAGCGGACAACACCTATAATTCACCCCTCCACTTT. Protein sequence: CASTADNTYNSPLHF.